This T cell receptor (beta chain) was profiled in a study of T cell changes during pregnancy in multiple sclerosis. Repertoires were generated with immunoSEQ multiplex PCR, while TCRdb's copy carries only in-frame clones and drops some. The table includes 70,000 or so clones, approximately 91% detected once. The receptor comes from a female donor with multiple sclerosis, enrolled in a pregnancy study. The starting material was peripheral blood, obtained in the third trimester of pregnancy.

The CDR3 nucleotides are TGTGCCAGCAGCTTGGATCTAAACACTGAAGCTTTCTTT. This translates into CASSLDLNTEAFF. The chain has TRBV5-4 and TRBJ1-1; D not resolved. Trimming cost V 0 bases and J 2 bases, with 5 bases left between them. Germline V gene data show CDR1 as SGHNT and CDR2 as YYREEE (reference sequence). The CDR3 sequence is 13 residues long.